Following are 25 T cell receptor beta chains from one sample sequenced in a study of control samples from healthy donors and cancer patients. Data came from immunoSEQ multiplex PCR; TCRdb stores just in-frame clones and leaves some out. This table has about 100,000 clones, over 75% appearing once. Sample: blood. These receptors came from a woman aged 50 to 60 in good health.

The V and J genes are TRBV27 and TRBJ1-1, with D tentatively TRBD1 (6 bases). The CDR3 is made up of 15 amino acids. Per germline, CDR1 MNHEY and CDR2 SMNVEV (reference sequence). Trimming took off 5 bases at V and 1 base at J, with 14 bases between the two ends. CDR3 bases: TGTGCCAGCAGTCTGTCTACCAGGGGGAACACTGAAGCTTTCTTT. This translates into CASSLSTRGNTEAFF.

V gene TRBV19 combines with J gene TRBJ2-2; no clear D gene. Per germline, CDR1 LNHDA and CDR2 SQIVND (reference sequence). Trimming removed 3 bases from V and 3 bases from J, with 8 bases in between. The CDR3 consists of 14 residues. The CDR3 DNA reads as TGTGCCAGTAGTATGCGACGGGACACCGGGGAGCTGTTTTTT. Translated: CASSMRRDTGELFF.

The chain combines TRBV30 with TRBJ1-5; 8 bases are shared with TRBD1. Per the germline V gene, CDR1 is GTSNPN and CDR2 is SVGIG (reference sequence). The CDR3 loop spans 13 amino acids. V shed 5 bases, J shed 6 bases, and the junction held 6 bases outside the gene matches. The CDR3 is CAWGFRGRQPQHF. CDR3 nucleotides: TGTGCCTGGGGGTTCAGGGGGCGTCAGCCCCAGCATTTT.

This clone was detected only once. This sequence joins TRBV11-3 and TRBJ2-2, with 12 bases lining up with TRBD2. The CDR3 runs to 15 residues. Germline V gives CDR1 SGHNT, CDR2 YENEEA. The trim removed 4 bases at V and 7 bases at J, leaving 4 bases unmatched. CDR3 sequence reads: CASSSTSGSLGELFF. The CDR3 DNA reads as TGTGCCAGCAGCTCGACTAGCGGGAGTCTCGGGGAGCTGTTTTTT.

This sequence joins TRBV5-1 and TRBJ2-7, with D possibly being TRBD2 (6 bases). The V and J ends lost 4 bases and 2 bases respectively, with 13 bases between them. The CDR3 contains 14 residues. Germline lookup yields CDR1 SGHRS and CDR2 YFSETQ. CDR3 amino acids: CASSPGLLTYEQYF. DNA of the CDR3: TGCGCCAGCAGCCCGGGACTCCTCACCTACGAGCAGTACTTC.

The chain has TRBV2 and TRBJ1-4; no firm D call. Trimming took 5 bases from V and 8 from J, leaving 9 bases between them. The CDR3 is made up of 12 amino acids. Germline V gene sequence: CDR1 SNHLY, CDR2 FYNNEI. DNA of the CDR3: TGTGCCAGCAGTCCTCTGGCCGAAAAACTGTTTTTT. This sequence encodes CASSPLAEKLFF.

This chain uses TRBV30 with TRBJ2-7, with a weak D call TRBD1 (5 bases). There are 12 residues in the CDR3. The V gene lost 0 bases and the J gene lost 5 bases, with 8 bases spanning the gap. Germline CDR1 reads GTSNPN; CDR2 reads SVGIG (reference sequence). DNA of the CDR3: TGTGCCTGGAGTGTAGGGGCGAACGAGCAGTACTTC. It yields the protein CAWSVGANEQYF.

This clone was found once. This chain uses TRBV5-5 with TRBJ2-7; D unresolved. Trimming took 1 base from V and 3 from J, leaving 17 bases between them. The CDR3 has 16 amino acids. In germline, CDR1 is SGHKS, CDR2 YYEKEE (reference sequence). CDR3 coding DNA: TGTGCCAGCAGCTTGCCCGGAACGGGCACCCACTACGAGCAGTACGTC. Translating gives CASSLPGTGTHYEQYV.

CDR3 sequence reads: CAWSVRRGVDTQYF. DNA for the CDR3: TGTGCCTGGAGTGTGAGGCGAGGGGTAGATACGCAGTATTTT. The genes are TRBV30 and TRBJ2-3, with D perhaps given as TRBD1 or TRBD2 (5 bases each). Trimming pared 0 bases from V and 5 bases from J, leaving 12 bases between. The CDR3 is 14 amino acids. The germline CDR1 and CDR2 sequences are GTSNPN and SVGIG (reference sequence).

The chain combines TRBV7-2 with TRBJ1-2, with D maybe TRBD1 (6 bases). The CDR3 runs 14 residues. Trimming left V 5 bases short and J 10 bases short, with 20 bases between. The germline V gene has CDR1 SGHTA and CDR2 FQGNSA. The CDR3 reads CASSATTSGAAYTF. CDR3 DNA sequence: TGTGCCAGCAGCGCTACGACATCAGGGGCAGCCTACACCTTC.

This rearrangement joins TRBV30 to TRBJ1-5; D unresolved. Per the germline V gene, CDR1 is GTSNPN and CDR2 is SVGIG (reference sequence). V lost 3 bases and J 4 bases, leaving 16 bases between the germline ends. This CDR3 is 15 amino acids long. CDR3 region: CAWSTTNGLNQPQHF. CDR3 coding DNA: TGTGCCTGGAGCACGACCAACGGTTTGAATCAGCCCCAGCATTTT.

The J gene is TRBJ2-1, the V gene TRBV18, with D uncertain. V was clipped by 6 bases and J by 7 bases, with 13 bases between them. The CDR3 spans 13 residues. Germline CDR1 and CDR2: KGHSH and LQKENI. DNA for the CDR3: TGTGCCAGCTCCCCAGCCCTGGGGAATGAGCAGTTCTTC. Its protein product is CASSPALGNEQFF.

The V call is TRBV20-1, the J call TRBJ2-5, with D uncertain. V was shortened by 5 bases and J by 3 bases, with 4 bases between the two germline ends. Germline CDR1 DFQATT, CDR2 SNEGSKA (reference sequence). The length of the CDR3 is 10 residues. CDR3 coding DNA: TGCAGTGCTGCAGAAGAGACCCAGTACTTC. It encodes CSAAEETQYF.

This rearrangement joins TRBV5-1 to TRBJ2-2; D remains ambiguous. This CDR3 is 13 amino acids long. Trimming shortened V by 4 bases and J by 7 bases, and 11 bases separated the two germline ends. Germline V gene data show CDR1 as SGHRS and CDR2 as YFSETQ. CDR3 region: CASSPIRDGELFF. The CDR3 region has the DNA TGCGCCAGCAGCCCGATAAGGGACGGGGAGCTGTTTTTT.

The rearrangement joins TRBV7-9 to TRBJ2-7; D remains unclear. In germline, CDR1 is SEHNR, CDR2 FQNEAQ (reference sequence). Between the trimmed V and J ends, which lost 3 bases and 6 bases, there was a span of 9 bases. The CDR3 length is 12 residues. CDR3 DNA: TGTGCCAGCAGCTTCGAGATCTCCGAGCAGTACTTC. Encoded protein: CASSFEISEQYF.

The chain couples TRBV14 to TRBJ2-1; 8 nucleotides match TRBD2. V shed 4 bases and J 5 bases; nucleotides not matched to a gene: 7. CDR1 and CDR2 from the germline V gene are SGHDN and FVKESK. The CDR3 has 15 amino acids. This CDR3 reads CASSLFREGDNEQFF. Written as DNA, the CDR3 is TGTGCCAGCAGCCTTTTTCGGGAGGGGGACAATGAGCAGTTCTTC.

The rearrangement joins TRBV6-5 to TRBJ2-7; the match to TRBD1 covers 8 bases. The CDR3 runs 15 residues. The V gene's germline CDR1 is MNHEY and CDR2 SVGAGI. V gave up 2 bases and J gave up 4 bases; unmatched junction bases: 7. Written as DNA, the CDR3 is TGTGCCAGCAGTTACCTTGGCAGGGGGCGGTACGAGCAGTACTTC. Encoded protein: CASSYLGRGRYEQYF.

The CDR3 here is CASSWMGGQGTGELFF. In DNA form, the CDR3 reads TGCGCCAGCAGCTGGATGGGTGGACAGGGGACCGGGGAGCTGTTTTTT. V gene TRBV5-1 combines with J gene TRBJ2-2, with 9 bases matching TRBD1. J gave up 5 bases and V 3 bases, and 8 bases lay outside the gene matches. This CDR3 is built from 16 residues. Germline lookup yields CDR1 SGHRS and CDR2 YFSETQ.

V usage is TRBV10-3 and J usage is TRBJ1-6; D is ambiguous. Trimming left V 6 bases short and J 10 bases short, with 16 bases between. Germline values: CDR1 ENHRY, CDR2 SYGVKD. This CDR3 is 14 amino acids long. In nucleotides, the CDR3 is TGTGCCATCAGGGGTACCCGTTGGGAATCACCCCTCCACTTT. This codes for CAIRGTRWESPLHF.

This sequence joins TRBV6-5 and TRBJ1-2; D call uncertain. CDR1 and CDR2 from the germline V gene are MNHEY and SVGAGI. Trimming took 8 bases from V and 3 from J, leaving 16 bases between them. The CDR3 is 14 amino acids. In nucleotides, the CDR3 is TGTGCCAGCGCCGACGGAGGGAGGGACTATGGCTACACCTTC. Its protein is CASADGGRDYGYTF.

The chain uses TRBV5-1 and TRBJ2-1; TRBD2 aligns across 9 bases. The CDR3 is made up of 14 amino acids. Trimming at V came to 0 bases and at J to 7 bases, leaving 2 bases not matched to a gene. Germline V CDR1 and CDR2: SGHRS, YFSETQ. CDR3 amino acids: CASSLAGLANEQFF. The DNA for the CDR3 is TGCGCCAGCAGCTTGGCGGGACTAGCTAATGAGCAGTTCTTC.

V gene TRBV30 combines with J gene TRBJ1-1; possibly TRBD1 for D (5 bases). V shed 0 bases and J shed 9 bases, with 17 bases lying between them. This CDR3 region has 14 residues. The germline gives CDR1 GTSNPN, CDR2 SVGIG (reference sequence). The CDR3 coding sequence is TGTGCCTGGAGTGTAATATCCGGTGACAGAAAAGCTTTCTTT. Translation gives CAWSVISGDRKAFF.

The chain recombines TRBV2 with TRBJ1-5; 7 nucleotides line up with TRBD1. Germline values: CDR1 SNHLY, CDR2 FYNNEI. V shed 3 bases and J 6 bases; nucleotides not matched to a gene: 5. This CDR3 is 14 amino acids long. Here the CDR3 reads CASSETTGVQPQHF. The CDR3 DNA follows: TGTGCCAGCAGTGAGACCACAGGGGTTCAGCCCCAGCATTTT.

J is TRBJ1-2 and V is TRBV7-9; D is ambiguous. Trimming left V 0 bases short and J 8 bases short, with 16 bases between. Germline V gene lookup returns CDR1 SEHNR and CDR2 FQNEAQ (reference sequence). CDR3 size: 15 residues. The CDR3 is CASSLAWDLYSGYTF. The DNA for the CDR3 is TGTGCCAGCAGCTTAGCGTGGGATCTCTATTCGGGCTACACCTTC.

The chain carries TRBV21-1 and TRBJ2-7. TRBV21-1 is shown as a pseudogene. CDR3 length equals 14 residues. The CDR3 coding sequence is TGTGCCAGCAGCAAAGGGGAACTCAATCTCGAGCAGTACGTC. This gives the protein CASSKGELNLEQYV.